This T cell receptor (beta chain) was sequenced during a study of blood T cell repertoires in COVID-19. Study as a whole: COVID-19 samples collected from the United States, Italy and Spain covered acute and convalescent phases. The analysed material was cDNA or gDNA that came from T cells, B-cell-depleted T cells, or PBMCs.

Method: immunoSEQ multiplex PCR; TCRdb's copy keeps in-frame clones and lacks some. The sample comprises a few hundred thousand clones, around 86% of which are singletons, and 8% to 10% rests with the top ten. The J segment lost 6 bases and the V segment lost 5 bases, leaving 12 bases of the junction unmatched. This CDR3 is 16 amino acids long. Per germline, CDR1 MNHEY and CDR2 SMNVEV (reference sequence). Sequences were obtained from peripheral blood. The rearrangement links TRBV27 to TRBJ1-5; 8 bases are a match to TRBD1. This receptor was obtained from a woman older than 75 with COVID-19, enrolled during active disease. The CDR3 sequence is CASSPWTGSLAQPQHF. In DNA form, the CDR3 reads TGTGCCAGCAGTCCCTGGACAGGGAGTCTGGCTCAGCCCCAGCATTTT.